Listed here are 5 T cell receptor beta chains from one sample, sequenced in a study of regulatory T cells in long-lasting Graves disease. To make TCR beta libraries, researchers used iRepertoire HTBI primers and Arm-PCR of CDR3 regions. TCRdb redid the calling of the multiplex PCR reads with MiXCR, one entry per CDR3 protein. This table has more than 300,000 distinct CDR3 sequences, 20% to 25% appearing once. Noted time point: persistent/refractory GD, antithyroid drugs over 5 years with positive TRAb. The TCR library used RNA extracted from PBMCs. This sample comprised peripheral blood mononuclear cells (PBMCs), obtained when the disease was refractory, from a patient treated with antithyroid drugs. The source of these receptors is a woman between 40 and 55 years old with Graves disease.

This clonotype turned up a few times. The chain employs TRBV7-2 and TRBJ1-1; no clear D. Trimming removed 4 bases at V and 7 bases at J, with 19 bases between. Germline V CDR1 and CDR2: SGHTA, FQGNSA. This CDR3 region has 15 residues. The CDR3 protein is CASSSRWALAYEAFF. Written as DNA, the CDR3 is TGTGCCAGCAGCTCCCGGTGGGCCTTGGCCTATGAAGCTTTCTTT.

CDR3 DNA: TGCGCCAGCAGCTCCGGGAAGGGGGATTCACCCCTCCACTTT. This encodes CASSSGKGDSPLHF. The gene calls are TRBV5-1 and TRBJ1-6; TRBD1 might be the D (6 bases). V gave up 3 bases and J gave up 8 bases, with 12 bases separating them. In germline, CDR1 is SGHRS, CDR2 YFSETQ. CDR3 length equals 14 residues. Full variable domain (remainder filled in from reference TRBV5-1 and TRBJ1-6): KAGVTQTPRYLIKTRGQQVTLSCSPISGHRSVSWYQQTPGQGLQFLFEYFSETQRNKGNFPGRFSGRQFSNSRSEMNVSTLELGDSALYLCASSSGKGDSPLHFGNGTRLTVT.

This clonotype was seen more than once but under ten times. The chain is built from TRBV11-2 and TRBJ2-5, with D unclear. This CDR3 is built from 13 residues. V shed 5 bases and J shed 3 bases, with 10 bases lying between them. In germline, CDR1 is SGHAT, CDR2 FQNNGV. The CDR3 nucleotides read TGTGCCAGCAGCCGATTTCTGGAAGAGACCCAGTACTTC. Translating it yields CASSRFLEETQYF. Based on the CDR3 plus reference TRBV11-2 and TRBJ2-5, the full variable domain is EAGVAQSPRYKIIEKRQSVAFWCNPISGHATLYWYQQILGQGPKLLIQFQNNGVVDDSQLPKDRFSAERLKGVDSTLKIQPAKLEDSAVYLCASSRFLEETQYFGPGTRLLVL.

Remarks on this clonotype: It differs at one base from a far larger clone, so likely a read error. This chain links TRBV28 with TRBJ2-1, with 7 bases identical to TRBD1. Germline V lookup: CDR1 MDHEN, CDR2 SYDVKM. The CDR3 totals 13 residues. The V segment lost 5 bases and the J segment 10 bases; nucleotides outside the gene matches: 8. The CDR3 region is CASSPTGPYEQFF. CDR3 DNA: TGTGCCAGCAGTCCGACAGGGCCCTACGAGCAGTTCTTC.

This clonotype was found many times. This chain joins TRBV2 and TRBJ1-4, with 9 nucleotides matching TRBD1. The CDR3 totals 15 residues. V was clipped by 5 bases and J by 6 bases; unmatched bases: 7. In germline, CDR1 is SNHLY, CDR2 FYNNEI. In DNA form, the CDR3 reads TGTGCCAGCAGTCCCTGGACAGGGGCGGATGAAAAACTGTTTTTT. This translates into CASSPWTGADEKLFF.